The T cell receptor (beta chain) under discussion was sequenced for a study of blood T cell repertoires in COVID-19. Whole-study context: There were acute and convalescent COVID-19 samples, and they came from the United States, Italy and Spain. Sources were T cells, B-cell-depleted T cells, or PBMCs; the material itself was cDNA or gDNA.

In the authors' methods: Reference gene primer amplification in the assay estimated nucleated cell counts. Assay: immunoSEQ multiplex PCR; the TCRdb copy retains only in-frame clones and omits some. For V, J and clone size, that table is used; D and trimming come from the DNA. This sample has just over 95,000 clones, with around nine tenths found just once. With 0 bases clipped from V and 0 bases from J, the junction kept 11 bases outside the gene matches. CDR1 and CDR2 (germline): LNHNV, YYDKDF (reference sequence). There are 20 residues in the CDR3. The sample was peripheral blood. The chain is built from TRBV15 and TRBJ2-1; 10 bases align to TRBD2. The source is a human donor in a cohort sampled during active COVID-19. CDR3 in amino acids: CATSRDLGLAAQSSYNEQFF. CDR3 bases: TGTGCCACCAGCAGAGATCTAGGACTAGCGGCCCAGAGCTCCTACAATGAGCAGTTCTTC. Full variable domain (missing parts from reference TRBV15 and TRBJ2-1): DAMVIQNPRYQVTQFGKPVTLSCSQTLNHNVMYWYQQKSSQAPKLLFHYYDKDFNNEADTPDNFQSRRPNTSFCFLDIRSPGLGDTAMYLCATSRDLGLAAQSSYNEQFFGPGTRLTVL.